The subject of this entry is one TCR beta chain. The CDR3 covers 13 residues. J was trimmed by 6 bases and V by 6 bases; bases with no gene match: 4. Germline CDR1 MNHEY, CDR2 SMNVEV (reference sequence). The table came from immunoSEQ multiplex PCR; TCRdb's copy has only in-frame clones and leaves some out. The sample contains some 70,000 clones, 95% to 97% of which appear only once. The data are from a study of technical replicates of blood from a few donors. This sequence was found in a human donor in good health. This chain connects TRBV27 to TRBJ1-1; TRBD1 agrees at 10 bases. Sequencing input: T cells isolated from PBMCs. The CDR3 region has the DNA TGTGCCAGCAGAGCCGGGACAGGGGCTGAAGCTTTCTTT. It is translated as CASRAGTGAEAFF.